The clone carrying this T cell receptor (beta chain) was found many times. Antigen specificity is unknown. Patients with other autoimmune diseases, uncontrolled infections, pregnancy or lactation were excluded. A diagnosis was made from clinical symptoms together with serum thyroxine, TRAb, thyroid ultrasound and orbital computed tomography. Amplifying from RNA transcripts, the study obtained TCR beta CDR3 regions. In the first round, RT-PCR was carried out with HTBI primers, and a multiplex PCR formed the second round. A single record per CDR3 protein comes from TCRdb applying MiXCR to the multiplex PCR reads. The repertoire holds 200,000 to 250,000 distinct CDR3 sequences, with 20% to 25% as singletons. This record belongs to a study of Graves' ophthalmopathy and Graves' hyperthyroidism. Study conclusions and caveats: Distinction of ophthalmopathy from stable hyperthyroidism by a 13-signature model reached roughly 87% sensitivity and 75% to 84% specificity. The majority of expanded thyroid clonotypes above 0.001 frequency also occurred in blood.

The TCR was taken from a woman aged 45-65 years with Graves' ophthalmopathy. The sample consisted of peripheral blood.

DNA of the CDR3: TGTGCCAGCATTACGTCAGTGTCCTCCTACGAGCAGTACTTC. Translated: CASITSVSSYEQYF. The genes are TRBV2 and TRBJ2-7; D unresolved. Trimming pared 7 bases from V and 0 bases from J, leaving 13 bases between. The CDR3 has 14 amino acids. Germline CDR1 SNHLY, CDR2 FYNNEI.